One sample yielded the 3 T cell receptor beta chains listed below, sequenced in a study of blood T cell repertoires in COVID-19. Clones were sequenced by immunoSEQ multiplex PCR, and TCRdb holds only the in-frame ones, with some missing. The sample holds some 150,000 clones, about 80% seen once. Material for sequencing was peripheral blood. These receptors were collected from a human donor in a cohort sampled during active COVID-19.

The chain carries TRBV2 and TRBJ2-3, with TRBD2 identical over 11 bases. This CDR3 is 15 amino acids long. Germline V gene data show CDR1 as SNHLY and CDR2 as FYNNEI. The J segment lost 5 bases and the V segment lost 5 bases, leaving 6 bases of the junction unmatched. CDR3 region: CASSSLAGGRDTQYF. The DNA for the CDR3 is TGTGCCAGCAGTTCATTAGCGGGGGGGCGAGATACGCAGTATTTT. The full variable domain, its missing parts supplied by reference TRBV2 and TRBJ2-3, is EPEVTQTPSHQVTQMGQEVILRCVPISNHLYFYWYRQILGQKVEFLVSFYNNEISEKSEIFDDQFSVERPDGSNFTLKIRSTKLEDSAMYFCASSSLAGGRDTQYFGPGTRLTVL.

Concerning this clone: The junction does not match germline at one end; this may be a read error. The chain links TRBV5-4 to TRBJ1-1, with D perhaps matching TRBD1 (5 bases). Germline-derived CDR1 and CDR2 are SGHNT and YYREEE (reference sequence). The CDR3 runs 16 residues. CDR3 coding DNA: TGTGCCAGCACCTTGGGCACCAGGGCCCGGAACACTGAAGCTTTCTTT. Translated: CASTLGTRARNTEAFF. Supplemented by reference TRBV5-4 and TRBJ1-1, the full variable domain reads ETGVTQSPTHLIKTRGQQVTLRCSSQSGHNTVSWYQQALGQGPQFIFQYYREEENGRGNFPPRFSGLQFPNYSSELNVNALELDDSALYLCASTLGTRARNTEAFFGQGTRLTVV.

The genes are TRBV7-3 and TRBJ1-2; possibly TRBD1 for D (5 bases). Looked up from germline, CDR1 is SGHTA and CDR2 is FQGTGA. The CDR3 length is 17 residues. Trimming removed 5 bases at V and 2 bases at J, with 21 bases between. The CDR3 DNA is TGTGCCAGCAGCCCTCACGGGGGGAGCGCCCTCAACTATGGCTACACCTTC. Residues: CASSPHGGSALNYGYTF.